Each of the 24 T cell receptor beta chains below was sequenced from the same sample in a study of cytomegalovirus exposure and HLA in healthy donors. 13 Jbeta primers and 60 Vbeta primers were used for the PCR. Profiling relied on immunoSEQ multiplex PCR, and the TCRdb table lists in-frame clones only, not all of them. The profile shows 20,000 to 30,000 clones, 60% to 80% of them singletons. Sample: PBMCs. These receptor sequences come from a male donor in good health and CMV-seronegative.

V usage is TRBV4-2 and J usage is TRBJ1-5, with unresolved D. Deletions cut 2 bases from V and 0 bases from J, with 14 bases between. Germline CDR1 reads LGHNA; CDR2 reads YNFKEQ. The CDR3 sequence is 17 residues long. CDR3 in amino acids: CASSQPGGSHSNQPQHF. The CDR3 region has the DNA TGTGCCAGCAGCCAACCAGGCGGGAGTCATAGCAATCAGCCCCAGCATTTT.

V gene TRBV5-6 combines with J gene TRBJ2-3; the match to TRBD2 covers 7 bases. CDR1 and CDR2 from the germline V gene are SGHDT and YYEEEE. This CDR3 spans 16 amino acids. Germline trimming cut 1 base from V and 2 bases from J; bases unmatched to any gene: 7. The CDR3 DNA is TGTGCCAGCAGCTTGACACTAGCGCATCACACAGATACGCAGTATTTT. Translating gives CASSLTLAHHTDTQYF.

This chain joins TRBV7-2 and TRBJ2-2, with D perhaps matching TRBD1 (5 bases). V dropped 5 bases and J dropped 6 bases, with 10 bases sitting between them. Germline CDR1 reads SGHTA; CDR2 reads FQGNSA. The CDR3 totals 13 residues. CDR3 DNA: TGTGCCAGCAGCCCCCAGGGCCCCGGGGAGCTGTTTTTT. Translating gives CASSPQGPGELFF.

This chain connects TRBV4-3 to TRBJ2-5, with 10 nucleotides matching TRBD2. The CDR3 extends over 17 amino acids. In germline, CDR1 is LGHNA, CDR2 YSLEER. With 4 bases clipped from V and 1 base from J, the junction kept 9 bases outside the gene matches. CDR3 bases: TGCGCCAGCAGCCGGGAAATAGGGACTAGCGCCCAAGAGACCCAGTACTTC. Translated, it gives CASSREIGTSAQETQYF.

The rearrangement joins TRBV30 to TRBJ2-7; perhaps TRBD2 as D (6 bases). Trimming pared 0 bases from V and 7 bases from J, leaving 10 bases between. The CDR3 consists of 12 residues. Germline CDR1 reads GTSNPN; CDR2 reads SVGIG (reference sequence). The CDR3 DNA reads TGTGCCTGGAGTGTCCGGGGGTGGGAGCAGTACTTC. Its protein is CAWSVRGWEQYF.

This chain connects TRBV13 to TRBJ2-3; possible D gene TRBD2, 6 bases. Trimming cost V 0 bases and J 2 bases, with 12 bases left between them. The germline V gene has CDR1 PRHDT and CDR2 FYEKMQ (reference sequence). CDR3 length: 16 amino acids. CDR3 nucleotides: TGTGCCAGCAGCTTAGGTTGGGAGGAGAACACAGATACGCAGTATTTT. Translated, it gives CASSLGWEENTDTQYF. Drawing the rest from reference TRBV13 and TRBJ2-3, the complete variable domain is AAGVIQSPRHLIKEKRETATLKCYPIPRHDTVYWYQQGPGQDPQFLISFYEKMQSDKGSIPDRFSAQQFSDYHSELNMSSLELGDSALYFCASSLGWEENTDTQYFGPGTRLTVL.

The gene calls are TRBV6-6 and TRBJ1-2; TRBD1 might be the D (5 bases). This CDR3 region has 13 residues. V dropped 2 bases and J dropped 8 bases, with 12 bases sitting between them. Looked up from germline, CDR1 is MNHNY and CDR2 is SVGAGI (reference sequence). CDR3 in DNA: TGTGCCAGCAGTTACACGGGGGGATCGGGCTACACCTTC. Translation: CASSYTGGSGYTF.

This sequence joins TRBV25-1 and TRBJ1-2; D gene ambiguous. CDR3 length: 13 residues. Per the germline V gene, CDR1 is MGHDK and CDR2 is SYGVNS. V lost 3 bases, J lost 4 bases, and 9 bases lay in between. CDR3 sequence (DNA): TGTGCCAGCAGTGATGGCGGCCTCTATGGCTACACCTTC. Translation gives CASSDGGLYGYTF.

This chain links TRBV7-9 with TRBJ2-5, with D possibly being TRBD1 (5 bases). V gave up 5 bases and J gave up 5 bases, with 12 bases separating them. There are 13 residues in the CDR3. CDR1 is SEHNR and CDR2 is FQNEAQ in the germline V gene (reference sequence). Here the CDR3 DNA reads TGTGCCAGCAGCCTTGGGGCAGGGGAGACCCAGTACTTC. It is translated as CASSLGAGETQYF.

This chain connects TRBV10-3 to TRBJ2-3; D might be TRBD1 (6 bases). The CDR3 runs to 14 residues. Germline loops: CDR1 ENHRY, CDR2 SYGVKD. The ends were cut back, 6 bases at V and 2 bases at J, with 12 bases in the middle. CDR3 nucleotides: TGTGCCATCAGGAACGGACAGTCCACAGATACGCAGTATTTT. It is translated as CAIRNGQSTDTQYF.

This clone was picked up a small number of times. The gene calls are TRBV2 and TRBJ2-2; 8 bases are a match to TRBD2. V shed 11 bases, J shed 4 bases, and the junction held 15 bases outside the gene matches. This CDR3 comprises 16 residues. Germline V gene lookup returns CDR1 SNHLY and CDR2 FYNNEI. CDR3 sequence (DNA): TGTGCCTGCCAGCCTCTAGCGGGTGGGAGCACCGGGGAGCTGTTTTTT. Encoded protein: CACQPLAGGSTGELFF.

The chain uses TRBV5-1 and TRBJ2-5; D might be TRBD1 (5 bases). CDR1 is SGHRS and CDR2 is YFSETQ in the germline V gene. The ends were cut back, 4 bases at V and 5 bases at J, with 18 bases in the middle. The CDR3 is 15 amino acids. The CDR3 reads CASSTRTLKGETQYF. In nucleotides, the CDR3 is TGCGCCAGCAGCACCAGGACACTCAAAGGGGAGACCCAGTACTTC.

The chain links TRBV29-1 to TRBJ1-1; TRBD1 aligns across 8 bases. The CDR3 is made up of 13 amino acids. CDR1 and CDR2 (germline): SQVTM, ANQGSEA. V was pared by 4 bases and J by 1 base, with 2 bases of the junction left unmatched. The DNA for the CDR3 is TGCAGCGTTGGAGGACAGGGGAACACTGAAGCTTTCTTT. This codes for CSVGGQGNTEAFF.

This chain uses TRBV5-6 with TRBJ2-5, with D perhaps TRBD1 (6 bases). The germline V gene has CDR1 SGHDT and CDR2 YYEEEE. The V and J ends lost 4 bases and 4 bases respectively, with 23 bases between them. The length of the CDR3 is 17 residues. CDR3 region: CASSLYSSDRRLETQYF. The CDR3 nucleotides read TGTGCCAGCAGCCTGTATTCCTCCGACAGGCGACTAGAGACCCAGTACTTC.

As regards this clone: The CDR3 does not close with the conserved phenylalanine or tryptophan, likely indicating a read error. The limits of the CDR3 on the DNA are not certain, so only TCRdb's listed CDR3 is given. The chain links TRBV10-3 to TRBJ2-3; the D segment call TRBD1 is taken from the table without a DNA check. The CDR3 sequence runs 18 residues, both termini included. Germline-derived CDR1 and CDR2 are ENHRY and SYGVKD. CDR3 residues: CAISEGGRGPENAVIPSL.

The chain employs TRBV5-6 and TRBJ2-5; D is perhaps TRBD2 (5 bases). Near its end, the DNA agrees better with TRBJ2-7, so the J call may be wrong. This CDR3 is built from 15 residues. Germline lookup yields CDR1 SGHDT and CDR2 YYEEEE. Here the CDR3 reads CASRFSYSEAHEQYF. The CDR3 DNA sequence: TGTGCCAGCAGGTTTTCCTATAGCGAGGCCCACGAGCAGTACTTC.

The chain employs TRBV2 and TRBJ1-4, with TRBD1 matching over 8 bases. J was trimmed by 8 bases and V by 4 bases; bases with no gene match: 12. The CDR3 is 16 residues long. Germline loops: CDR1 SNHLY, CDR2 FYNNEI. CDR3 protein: CASSGDHRGGGEKLFF. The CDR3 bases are TGTGCCAGCAGTGGGGACCACAGGGGGGGTGGCGAAAAACTGTTTTTT.

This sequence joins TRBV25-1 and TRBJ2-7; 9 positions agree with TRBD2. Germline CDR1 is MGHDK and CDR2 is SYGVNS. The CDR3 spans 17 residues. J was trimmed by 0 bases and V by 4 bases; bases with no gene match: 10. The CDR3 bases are TGTGCCAGCAGTGCTAGCGGGATGTCCGCTTTCTCCTACGAGCAGTACTTC. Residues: CASSASGMSAFSYEQYF.

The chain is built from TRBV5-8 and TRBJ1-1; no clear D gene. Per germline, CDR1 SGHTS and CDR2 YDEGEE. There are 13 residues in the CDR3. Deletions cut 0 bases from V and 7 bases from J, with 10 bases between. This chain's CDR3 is CASSLEAGVEAFF. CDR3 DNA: TGTGCCAGCAGCTTGGAGGCGGGAGTTGAAGCTTTCTTT.

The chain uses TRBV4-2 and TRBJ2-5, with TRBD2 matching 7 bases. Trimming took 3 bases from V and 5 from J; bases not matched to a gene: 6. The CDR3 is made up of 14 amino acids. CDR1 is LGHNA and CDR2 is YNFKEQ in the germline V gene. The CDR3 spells CASSQGGEGETQYF. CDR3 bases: TGTGCCAGCAGCCAGGGCGGGGAGGGGGAGACCCAGTACTTC.

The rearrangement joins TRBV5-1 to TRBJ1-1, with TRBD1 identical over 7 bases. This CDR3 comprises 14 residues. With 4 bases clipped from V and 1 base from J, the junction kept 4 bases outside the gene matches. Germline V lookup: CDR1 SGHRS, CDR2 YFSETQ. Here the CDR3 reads CASSGQDSNTEAFF. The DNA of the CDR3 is TGCGCCAGCAGCGGACAGGACTCGAACACTGAAGCTTTCTTT.

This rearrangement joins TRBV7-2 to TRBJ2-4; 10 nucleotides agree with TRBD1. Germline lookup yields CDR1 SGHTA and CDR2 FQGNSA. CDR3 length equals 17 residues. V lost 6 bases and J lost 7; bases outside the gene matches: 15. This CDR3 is CASSRTVGTGEENIQYF. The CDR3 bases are TGTGCCAGCAGTCGCACCGTTGGGACAGGGGAGGAGAACATTCAGTACTTC.

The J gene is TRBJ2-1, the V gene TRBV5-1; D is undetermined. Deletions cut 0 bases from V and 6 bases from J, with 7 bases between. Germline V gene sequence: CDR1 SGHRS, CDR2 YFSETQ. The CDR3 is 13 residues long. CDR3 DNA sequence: TGCGCCAGCAGCTTGGAGATGGCCAATGAGCAGTTCTTC. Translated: CASSLEMANEQFF.

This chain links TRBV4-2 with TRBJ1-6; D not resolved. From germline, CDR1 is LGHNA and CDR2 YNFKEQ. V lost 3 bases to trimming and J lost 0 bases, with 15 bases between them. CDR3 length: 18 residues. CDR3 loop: CASSHPMLASSYNSPLHF. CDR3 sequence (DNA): TGTGCCAGCAGCCACCCCATGTTAGCCAGCTCCTATAATTCACCCCTCCACTTT.